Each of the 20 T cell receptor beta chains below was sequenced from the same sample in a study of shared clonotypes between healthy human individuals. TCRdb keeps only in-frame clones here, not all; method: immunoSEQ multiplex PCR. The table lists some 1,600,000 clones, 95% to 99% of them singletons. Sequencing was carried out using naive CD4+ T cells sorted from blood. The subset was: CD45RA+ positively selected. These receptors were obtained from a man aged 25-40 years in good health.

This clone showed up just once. The CDR3 DNA reads as TGTGCCACCAGCAGAGATCGCGCCAGTGAAGCTTTCTTT. It encodes CATSRDRASEAFF. This chain links TRBV15 with TRBJ1-1; D is undetermined. Trimming removed 0 bases at V and 7 bases at J, with 9 bases between. CDR1 is LNHNV, CDR2 YYDKDF, per germline (reference sequence). The CDR3 is made up of 13 amino acids.

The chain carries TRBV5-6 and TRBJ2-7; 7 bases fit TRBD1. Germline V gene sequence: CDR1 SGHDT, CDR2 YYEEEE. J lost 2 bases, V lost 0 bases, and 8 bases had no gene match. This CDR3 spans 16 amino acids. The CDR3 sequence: CASSLAGTVRPYEQYF. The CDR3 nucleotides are TGTGCCAGCAGCTTGGCGGGGACAGTCCGACCCTACGAGCAGTACTTC.

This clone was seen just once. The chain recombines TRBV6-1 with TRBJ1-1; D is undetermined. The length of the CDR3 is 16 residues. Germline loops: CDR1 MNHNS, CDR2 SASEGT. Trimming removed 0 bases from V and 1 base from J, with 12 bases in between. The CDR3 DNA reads TGTGCCAGCAGTGAAGCACTCGCCATGAGGAACACTGAAGCTTTCTTT. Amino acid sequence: CASSEALAMRNTEAFF.

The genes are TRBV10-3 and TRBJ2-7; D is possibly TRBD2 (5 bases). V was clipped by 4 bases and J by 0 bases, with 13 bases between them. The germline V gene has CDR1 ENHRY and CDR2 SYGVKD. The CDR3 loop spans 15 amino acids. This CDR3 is CAISVYGDSSYEQYF. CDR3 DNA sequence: TGTGCCATCAGTGTTTACGGGGATAGCTCCTACGAGCAGTACTTC.

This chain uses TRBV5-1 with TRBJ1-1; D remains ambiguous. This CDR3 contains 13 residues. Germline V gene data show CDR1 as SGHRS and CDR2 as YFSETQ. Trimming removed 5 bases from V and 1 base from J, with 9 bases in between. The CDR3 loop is CASSGLGNTEAFF. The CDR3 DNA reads TGCGCCAGCAGTGGCTTGGGGAACACTGAAGCTTTCTTT.

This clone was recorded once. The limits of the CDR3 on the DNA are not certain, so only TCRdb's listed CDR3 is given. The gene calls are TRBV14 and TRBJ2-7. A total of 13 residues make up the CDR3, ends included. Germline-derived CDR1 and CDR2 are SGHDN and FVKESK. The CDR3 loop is CASSQFGPGEQYF.

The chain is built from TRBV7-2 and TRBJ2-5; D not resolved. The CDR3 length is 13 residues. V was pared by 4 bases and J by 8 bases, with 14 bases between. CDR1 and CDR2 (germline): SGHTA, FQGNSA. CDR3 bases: TGTGCCAGCAGCTCCGTGGCCTCTGGTACCCAGTACTTC. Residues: CASSSVASGTQYF.

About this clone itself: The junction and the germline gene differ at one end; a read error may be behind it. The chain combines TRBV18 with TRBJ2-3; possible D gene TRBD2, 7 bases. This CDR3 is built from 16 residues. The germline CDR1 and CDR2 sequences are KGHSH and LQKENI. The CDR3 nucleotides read TGTGCCAGCTCACCACAGGAGGGGGGGGCCACATATACGCAGTATTTT. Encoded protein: CASSPQEGGATYTQYF.

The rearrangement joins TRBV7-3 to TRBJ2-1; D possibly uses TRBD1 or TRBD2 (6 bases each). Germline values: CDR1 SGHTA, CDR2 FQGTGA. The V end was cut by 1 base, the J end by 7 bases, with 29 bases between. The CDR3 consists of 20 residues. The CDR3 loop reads CASSLRVLGYRYEGGNEQFF. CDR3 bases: TGTGCCAGCAGCTTAAGGGTACTCGGGTATAGGTACGAGGGGGGAAATGAGCAGTTCTTC.

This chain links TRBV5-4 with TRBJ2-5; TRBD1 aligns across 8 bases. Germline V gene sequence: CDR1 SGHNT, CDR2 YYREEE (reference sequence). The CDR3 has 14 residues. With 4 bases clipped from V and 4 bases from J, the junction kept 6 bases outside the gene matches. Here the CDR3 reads CASSQDRGSETQYF. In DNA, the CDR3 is TGTGCCAGCAGCCAAGACAGGGGATCAGAGACCCAGTACTTC.

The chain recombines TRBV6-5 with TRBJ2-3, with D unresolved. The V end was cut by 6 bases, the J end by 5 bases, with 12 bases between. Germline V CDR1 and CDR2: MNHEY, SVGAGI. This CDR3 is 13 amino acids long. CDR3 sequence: CASSTGPLDTQYF. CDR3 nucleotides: TGTGCCAGCAGCACCGGACCCTTAGATACGCAGTATTTT.

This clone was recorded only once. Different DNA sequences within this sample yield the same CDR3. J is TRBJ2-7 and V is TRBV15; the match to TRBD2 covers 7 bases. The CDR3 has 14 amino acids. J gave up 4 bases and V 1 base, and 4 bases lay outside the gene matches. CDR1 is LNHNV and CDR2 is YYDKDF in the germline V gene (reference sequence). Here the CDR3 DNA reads TGTGCCACCAGCAGAGGTCCGGGGGGATACGAGCAGTACTTC. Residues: CATSRGPGGYEQYF.

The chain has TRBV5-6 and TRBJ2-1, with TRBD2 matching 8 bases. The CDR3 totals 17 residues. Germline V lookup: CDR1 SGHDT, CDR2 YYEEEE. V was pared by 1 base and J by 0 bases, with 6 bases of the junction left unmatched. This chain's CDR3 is CASSLWVAGSSYNEQFF. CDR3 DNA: TGTGCCAGCAGCTTGTGGGTAGCGGGGAGCTCCTACAATGAGCAGTTCTTC.

CDR3 DNA: TGTGCCAGCAGCTCTCGGGGGCTAGCGGGAGGGCCTGAGACGGGCGAGCAGTTCTTC. Protein sequence: CASSSRGLAGGPETGEQFF. The rearrangement joins TRBV7-9 to TRBJ2-1; 12 nucleotides match TRBD2. The CDR3 has 19 residues. CDR1 and CDR2 from the germline V gene are SEHNR and FQNEAQ (reference sequence). The V gene end was trimmed by 4 bases and the J gene end by 10 bases; junction bases not matched to a gene: 20.

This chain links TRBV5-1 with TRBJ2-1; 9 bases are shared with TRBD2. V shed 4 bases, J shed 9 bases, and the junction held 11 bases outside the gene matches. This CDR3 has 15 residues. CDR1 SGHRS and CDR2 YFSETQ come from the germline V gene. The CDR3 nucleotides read TGCGCCAGCAGCCCTGGATGGCGGGAGGGGGCTGAGCAGTTCTTC. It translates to CASSPGWREGAEQFF.

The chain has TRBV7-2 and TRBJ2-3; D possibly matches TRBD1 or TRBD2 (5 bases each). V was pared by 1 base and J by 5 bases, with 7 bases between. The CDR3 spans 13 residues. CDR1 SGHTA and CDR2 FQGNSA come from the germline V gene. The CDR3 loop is CASSLGGRDTQYF. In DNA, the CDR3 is TGTGCCAGCAGCTTAGGGGGGAGAGATACGCAGTATTTT.

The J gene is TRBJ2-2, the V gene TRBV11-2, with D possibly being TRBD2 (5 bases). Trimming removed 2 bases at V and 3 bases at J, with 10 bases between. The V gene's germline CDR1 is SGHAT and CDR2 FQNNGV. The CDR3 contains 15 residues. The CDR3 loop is CASSLSLGDTGELFF. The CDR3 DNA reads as TGTGCCAGCAGCTTAAGTCTCGGGGACACCGGGGAGCTGTTTTTT.

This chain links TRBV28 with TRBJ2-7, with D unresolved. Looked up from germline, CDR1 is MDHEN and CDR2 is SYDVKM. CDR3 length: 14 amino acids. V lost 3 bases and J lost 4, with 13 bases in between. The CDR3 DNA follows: TGTGCCAGCAGTTTGAACGGACCCCTTTACGAGCAGTACTTC. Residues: CASSLNGPLYEQYF.

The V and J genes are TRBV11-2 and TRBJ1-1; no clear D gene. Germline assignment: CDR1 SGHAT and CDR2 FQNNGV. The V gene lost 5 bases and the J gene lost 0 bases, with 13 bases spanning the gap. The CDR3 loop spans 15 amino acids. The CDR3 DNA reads TGTGCCAGCAGCCCTCGAAAGTCCATGAACACTGAAGCTTTCTTT. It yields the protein CASSPRKSMNTEAFF.

This CDR3 is CASSVGQNYEQYF. In DNA, the CDR3 is TGTGCCAGTAGCGTGGGACAAAACTACGAGCAGTACTTC. The chain has TRBV19 and TRBJ2-7; tentative D call: TRBD1 (6 bases). Trimming removed 6 bases at V and 3 bases at J, with 12 bases between. CDR1 is LNHDA, CDR2 SQIVND, per germline (reference sequence). The length of the CDR3 is 13 residues.